This T cell receptor (beta chain) was observed in a study of PD-L1 blockade in urothelial cancer. The germline V gene has CDR1 SGHNT and CDR2 YENEEA. The CDR3 totals 15 residues. Germline trimming cut 5 bases from V and 4 bases from J; bases unmatched to any gene: 8. Using immunoSEQ multiplex PCR, the repertoire was profiled, and TCRdb retains in-frame clones only, with some absent. The table lists some 80,000 clones, about 82% of them singletons, with about 6.9% in the top ten. Time point given: pretreatment peripheral blood. This specimen consisted of PBMCs, obtained around atezolizumab (anti-PD-L1) treatment. This TCR came from a man between 35 and 55 years old with urothelial cancer. The gene calls are TRBV11-3 and TRBJ2-7; 10 bases agree with TRBD1. CDR3 DNA: TGTGCCAGCAGCCGTGACAGGGGGCGTAGATACGAGCAGTACTTC. Residues: CASSRDRGRRYEQYF. Complete variable domain (other parts from reference TRBV11-3 and TRBJ2-7): EAGVVQSPRYKIIEKKQPVAFWCNPISGHNTLYWYLQNLGQGPELLIRYENEEAVDDSQLPKDRFSAERLKGVDSTLKIQPAELGDSAVYLCASSRDRGRRYEQYFGPGTRLTVT.